This T cell receptor (beta chain) was captured by sequencing in a study of blood T cell repertoires in COVID-19. The CDR3 covers 14 residues. V was pared by 0 bases and J by 8 bases, with 11 bases between. The germline CDR1 and CDR2 sequences are SGHRS and YFSETQ. Sequencing used immunoSEQ multiplex PCR; TCRdb keeps in-frame clones, though not all of them. The sample carries some 150,000 clones, roughly 84% recorded once. Sequencing was performed on PBMCs or T cells enriched from blood (not recorded which). This sequence joins TRBV5-1 and TRBJ1-4; possible D gene TRBD1, 5 bases. The TCR originated in a woman between 45 and 65 years old who had been exposed to COVID-19. CDR3: CASSLGQNREKLFF. The CDR3 DNA reads TGCGCCAGCAGCTTGGGCCAGAACAGGGAAAAACTGTTTTTT.